This entry lists 21 T cell receptor beta chains sequenced from one sample in a study of T cell repertoires in cytomegalovirus infection. TCRdb used MiXCR to reprocess the reads, holding one entry per CDR3 protein. The sample contains more than 500,000 distinct CDR3 sequences, 16% of which appear only once. The specimen was CD8+ T cells from PBMCs. Source of these receptors: a human donor in good health (CMV status not recorded). Some clones in this sample may be carry-over from other donors' samples.

For this clonotype: This may be a read error: a much more frequent sequence differs by one nucleotide. The chain uses TRBV12-3 or TRBV12-4 and TRBJ2-1; TRBD2 agrees at 10 bases. The CDR3 covers 16 residues. This chain's CDR3 is CASSFGSGRVGYDQFF. DNA of the CDR3: TGTGCCAGCAGTTTTGGAAGCGGGAGGGTGGGATATGATCAGTTCTTC.

The chain joins TRBV20-1 to TRBJ2-1; 7 positions agree with TRBD2. This CDR3 region has 15 residues. Unmatched junction bases numbered 4, after V lost 0 bases and J lost 2 bases. CDR1 and CDR2 from the germline V gene are DFQATT and SNEGSKA (reference sequence). The chain's CDR3 is CSARDSGLTYNEQFF. The CDR3 DNA sequence: TGCAGTGCTAGAGATAGCGGGCTAACCTACAATGAGCAGTTCTTC.

The chain joins TRBV11-2 to TRBJ2-1; D may be TRBD2 (6 bases). This CDR3 has 15 residues. From germline, CDR1 is SGHAT and CDR2 FQNNGV. Trimming left V 6 bases short and J 0 bases short, with 12 bases between. CDR3 in DNA: TGTGCCAGCAGGGAGCGGGCCCTCTCCTACAATGAGCAGTTCTTC. Amino acid sequence: CASRERALSYNEQFF.

This clonotype was recorded many times. V is TRBV7-8 and J is TRBJ2-2, with 12 bases that match TRBD2. The CDR3 loop spans 15 amino acids. The V gene's germline CDR1 is SGHVS and CDR2 FQNEAQ. V lost 5 bases and J lost 6; bases outside the gene matches: 4. Here the CDR3 DNA reads TGTGCCAGCAGCCAAAGACTAGCGGGAGCCGGGGAGCTGTTTTTT. Translating it yields CASSQRLAGAGELFF.

This clonotype was counted a few times. The chain is built from TRBV10-3 and TRBJ2-3; 10 nucleotides line up with TRBD2. V shed 2 bases, J shed 2 bases, and the junction held 13 bases outside the gene matches. The CDR3 consists of 19 residues. The V gene's germline CDR1 is ENHRY and CDR2 SYGVKD. CDR3 loop: CAISEGGTSARGTTDTQYF. For the CDR3, the DNA is TGTGCCATCAGTGAGGGGGGGACTAGCGCAAGGGGGACCACAGATACGCAGTATTTT.

This clonotype occurred many times. The CDR3 DNA reads as TGTGCCGGTGAGACTAGCGCGAGCTCCTACGAGCAGTACTTC. It codes for CAGETSASSYEQYF. The chain uses TRBV7-9 and TRBJ2-7; 8 bases are shared with TRBD2. Germline CDR1 and CDR2: SEHNR and FQNEAQ (reference sequence). The CDR3 is made up of 14 amino acids. The junction had 9 bases not matched to a gene; V was cut back by 11 bases and J by 0 bases.

This clonotype occurred many times. The genes are TRBV7-3 and TRBJ2-1; 9 bases line up with TRBD2. Trimming removed 2 bases from V and 5 bases from J; junction bases left unmatched: 1. The CDR3 extends over 14 amino acids. Germline V gene sequence: CDR1 SGHTA, CDR2 FQGTGA. DNA of the CDR3: TGTGCCAGCAGCTTAGGCGGGGGGGACAATGAGCAGTTCTTC. Protein product: CASSLGGGDNEQFF.

This clonotype showed up many times. The chain has TRBV15 and TRBJ1-5, with 8 positions matching TRBD1. With V trimmed by 1 base and J by 0 bases, 5 bases remained unmatched. This CDR3 spans 17 amino acids. The V gene's germline CDR1 is LNHNV and CDR2 YYDKDF (reference sequence). CDR3 DNA: TGTGCCACCAGCAGAGTACCGGGGACAGGTAGCAATCAGCCCCAGCATTTT. Its protein is CATSRVPGTGSNQPQHF.

This clonotype has just a few counts. This chain links TRBV9 with TRBJ1-1; 7 nucleotides match TRBD1. The V gene end was trimmed by 0 bases and the J gene end by 6 bases; junction bases not matched to a gene: 11. The germline V gene encodes CDR1 SGDLS and CDR2 YYNGEE. The CDR3 runs to 16 residues. CDR3 sequence reads: CASSVGDSLLGAEAFF. CDR3 in DNA: TGTGCCAGCAGCGTAGGGGACAGCCTGTTAGGGGCTGAAGCTTTCTTT.

This clonotype was detected ten times or more. This sequence joins TRBV7-9 and TRBJ1-4; a possible D gene is TRBD1 (5 bases). CDR3 length: 15 residues. Per germline, CDR1 SEHNR and CDR2 FQNEAQ (reference sequence). Between the trimmed V and J ends, which lost 4 bases and 7 bases, there was a span of 16 bases. The CDR3 region has the DNA TGTGCCAGCAGCTACAGGCCGGGGGTGGGTGAAAAACTGTTTTTT. This encodes CASSYRPGVGEKLFF.

This chain joins TRBV27 and TRBJ2-7; no clear D. The CDR3 consists of 14 residues. Germline CDR1 and CDR2: MNHEY and SMNVEV (reference sequence). The germline V and J ends were trimmed by 2 bases and 0 bases, with 8 bases remaining between them. The CDR3 DNA follows: TGTGCCAGCAGTTTAGCTAGTGCCTCCTACGAGCAGTACTTC. Protein product: CASSLASASYEQYF.

The V call is TRBV9, the J call TRBJ2-1, with 7 positions matching TRBD2. Losses at the gene ends were 0 bases for V and 9 bases for J; bases not matched to a gene: 3. This CDR3 spans 13 amino acids. Germline V gene sequence: CDR1 SGDLS, CDR2 YYNGEE. In DNA, the CDR3 is TGTGCCAGCAGCGTAGTAACTAGCGCTGAGCAGTTCTTC. Translating gives CASSVVTSAEQFF. The complete variable domain, with remaining parts taken from reference TRBV9 and TRBJ2-1, reads DSGVTQTPKHLITATGQRVTLRCSPRSGDLSVYWYQQSLDQGLQFLIQYYNGEERAKGNILERFSAQQFPDLHSELNLSSLELGDSALYFCASSVVTSAEQFFGPGTRLTVL.

This clonotype was seen ten or more times. V gene TRBV29-1 combines with J gene TRBJ2-7; a possible D gene is TRBD1 (6 bases). The CDR3 has 13 amino acids. V was cut by 1 base and J by 3 bases, with 10 bases left in between. Germline lookup yields CDR1 SQVTM and CDR2 ANQGSEA. The CDR3 DNA reads TGCAGCGTTGAAGGGACAGAGTTCTACGAGCAGTACTTC. Its protein product is CSVEGTEFYEQYF.

In this sample, this clonotype turned up many times. This sequence joins TRBV11-2 and TRBJ2-7, with TRBD1 matching 7 bases. This CDR3 has 15 residues. Germline CDR1 and CDR2: SGHAT and FQNNGV. V lost 5 bases, J lost 3 bases, and 10 bases stayed unmatched. CDR3 bases: TGTGCCAGCAGCCTAAAACGCCAGGGGGACTACGAGCAGTACTTC. Residues: CASSLKRQGDYEQYF.

This clonotype was detected a few times. This rearrangement joins TRBV20-1 to TRBJ1-2; D gene unclear. V was cut by 4 bases and J by 8 bases, with 17 bases left in between. The CDR3 spans 13 residues. The germline CDR1 and CDR2 sequences are DFQATT and SNEGSKA (reference sequence). Here the CDR3 reads CSAIDYSFGGYTF. The CDR3 DNA reads as TGCAGTGCTATCGACTACTCTTTTGGCGGCTACACCTTC.

This clonotype was seen at least ten times. The chain joins TRBV5-1 to TRBJ1-5; 7 bases match TRBD1. The CDR3 spans 15 residues. Germline values: CDR1 SGHRS, CDR2 YFSETQ. V lost 4 bases to trimming and J lost 2 bases; unmatched junction nucleotides: 6. CDR3 nucleotides: TGCGCCAGCAGCCCCACAACAGGGGGCAATCAGCCCCAGCATTTT. Translation: CASSPTTGGNQPQHF.

This clonotype was counted between two and nine times. The chain recombines TRBV5-6 with TRBJ2-3, with D uncertain. V lost 6 bases to trimming and J lost 3 bases, with 8 bases between them. CDR1 and CDR2 from the germline V gene are SGHDT and YYEEEE. The CDR3 is 12 amino acids. CDR3 region: CASKFSTDTQYF. The CDR3 DNA is TGTGCCAGCAAATTTTCGACAGATACGCAGTATTTT. Filled out from reference TRBV5-6 and TRBJ2-3, the complete variable domain reads DAGVTQSPTHLIKTRGQQVTLRCSPKSGHDTVSWYQQALGQGPQFIFQYYEEEERQRGNFPDRFSGHQFPNYSSELNVNALLLGDSALYLCASKFSTDTQYFGPGTRLTVL.

As to this clonotype: A read error may produce the germline difference seen at one junction end. The V and J genes are TRBV7-3 and TRBJ2-3; D is ambiguous. This CDR3 has 16 amino acids. CDR1 and CDR2 (germline): SGHTA, FQGTGA. This CDR3 is CASSLVLSTGTDTQYF. CDR3 DNA sequence: TGTGCAAGCAGCCTGGTACTCTCTACGGGCACAGATACGCAGTATTTT.

This clonotype was counted at least ten times. The CDR3 DNA reads TGTGCCAGCAGTAGCGGTATAAACTATGGCTACACCTTC. It encodes CASSSGINYGYTF. This chain links TRBV27 with TRBJ1-2, with D unclear. Germline CDR1 reads MNHEY; CDR2 reads SMNVEV (reference sequence). The V and J ends lost 5 bases and 2 bases respectively, with 9 bases between them. The CDR3 is 13 residues long.

This clonotype was seen more than once but under ten times. The chain employs TRBV7-9 and TRBJ2-1, with a tentative D call TRBD2 (5 bases). The CDR3 totals 13 residues. CDR1 is SEHNR and CDR2 is FQNEAQ in the germline V gene (reference sequence). With 6 bases removed from V and 12 bases from J, the gap between germline ends came to 18 bases. The CDR3 is CASRSALSSLQFF. CDR3 sequence (DNA): TGTGCCAGCAGATCTGCCTTGTCTAGCTTGCAGTTCTTC.

This clonotype was detected ten times or more. The rearrangement links TRBV7-2 to TRBJ2-7; D unclear. Germline V lookup: CDR1 SGHTA, CDR2 FQGNSA. The CDR3 is 13 residues long. Trimming cost V 2 bases and J 2 bases, with 7 bases left between them. The CDR3 region is CASSLIQPYEQYF. In DNA, the CDR3 is TGTGCCAGCAGCTTAATACAACCCTACGAGCAGTACTTC.